This entry describes one TCR beta chain. The germline V gene encodes CDR1 SNHLY and CDR2 FYNNEI. The CDR3 length is 14 residues. V lost 1 base and J 0 bases, leaving 7 bases between the germline ends. Stated time point: peripheral blood 6 weeks after treatment start. The patients' disease, urothelial carcinoma, was locally advanced or metastatic. This sample stems from a study of PD-L1 blockade in urothelial cancer. Some clones are missing from TCRdb's copy, which holds only in-frame ones; the method was immunoSEQ multiplex PCR. The sample lists about 130,000 clones; around 88% were seen once. The chain carries TRBV2 and TRBJ2-7; D unclear. The specimen was PBMCs, collected around atezolizumab (anti-PD-L1) treatment. The sequence derives from a man in his forties or fifties with urothelial cancer. This chain's CDR3 is CASSEDRHSYEQYF. CDR3 bases: TGTGCCAGCAGTGAAGACAGACACTCCTACGAGCAGTACTTC.